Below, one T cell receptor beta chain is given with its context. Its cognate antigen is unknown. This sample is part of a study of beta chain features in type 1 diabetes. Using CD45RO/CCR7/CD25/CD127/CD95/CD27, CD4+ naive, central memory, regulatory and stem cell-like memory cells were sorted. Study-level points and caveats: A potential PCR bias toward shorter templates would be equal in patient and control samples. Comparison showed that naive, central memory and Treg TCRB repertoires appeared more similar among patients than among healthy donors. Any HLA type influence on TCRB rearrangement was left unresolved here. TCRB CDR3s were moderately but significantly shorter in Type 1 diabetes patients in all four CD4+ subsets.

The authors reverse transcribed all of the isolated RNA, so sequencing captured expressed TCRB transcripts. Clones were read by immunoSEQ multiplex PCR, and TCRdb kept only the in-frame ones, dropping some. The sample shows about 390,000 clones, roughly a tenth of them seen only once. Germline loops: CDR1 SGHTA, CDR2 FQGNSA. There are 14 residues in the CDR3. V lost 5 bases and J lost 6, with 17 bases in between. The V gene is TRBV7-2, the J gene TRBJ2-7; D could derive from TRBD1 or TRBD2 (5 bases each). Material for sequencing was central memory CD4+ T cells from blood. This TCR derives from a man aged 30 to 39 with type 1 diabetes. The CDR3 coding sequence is TGTGCCAGCAGCCTCCCTATGTGGGGGTTCGAGCAGTACTTC. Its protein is CASSLPMWGFEQYF.